These T cell receptor beta chains were read from a single sample in a study of blood T cell repertoires in COVID-19. Libraries were prepared by immunoSEQ multiplex PCR; TCRdb keeps only in-frame clonotypes and omits some of them. The profile shows 100,000 or so clones, 91% of them singletons. The specimen sequenced was peripheral blood. Receptors were obtained from a man aged 50-60 years with acute or convalescent COVID-19. The CDR3 runs from the conserved cysteine through the conserved F or W. The D gene is left open where the match is weak. Size tells how often a clone was seen (once, few, many) or the class of an expanded clone, and some rows leave it out.

- | TRBJ2-7 | once | TRBV29-1 | TGCAGCGTTGAGACAGCATACTCCTACGAGCAGTACTTC | CSVETAYSYEQYF
TRBD2 | TRBJ2-1 | - | TRBV11-3 | TGTGCCAGCAGCGCCGTTAGCGGGGGGAGCAATGAGCAGTTCTTC | CASSAVSGGSNEQFF
TRBD1 | TRBJ2-7 | - | TRBV5-6 | TGTGCCAGCAGCGCCCCGGGACAGGGTTACGAGCAGTACTTC | CASSAPGQGYEQYF
- | TRBJ1-1 | - | TRBV4-2 | TGTGCCAGCAGCCAAGCCGGAGGGGAGTCTGAAGCTTTCTTT | CASSQAGGESEAFF
- | TRBJ1-5 | - | TRBV19 | TGTGCCAGTAGTTTGGGCAGGTCCTATAGCAATCAGCCCCAGCATTTT | CASSLGRSYSNQPQHF
- | TRBJ2-3 | - | TRBV4-2 | TGTGCCAGCAGCCAACCCTTGGATACGCAGTATTTT | CASSQPLDTQYF
- | TRBJ2-1 | - | TRBV29-1 | TGCAGCGTTCCCGGCAATGAGCAGTTCTTC | CSVPGNEQFF
- | TRBJ1-2 | - | TRBV18 | TGTGCCAGCTCACCACAGGGGCGCGTTGGGGGCTACACCTTC | CASSPQGRVGGYTF
TRBD1 | TRBJ1-4 | - | TRBV6-1 | TGTGCCAGCAGTGCGCTGGGACAGGGCGCAACTAATGAAAAACTGTTTTTT | CASSALGQGATNEKLFF
- | TRBJ1-3 | - | TRBV6-2/TRBV6-3 | TGTGCCAGCAGTTACGGGAGTTTCTCTGGAAACACCATATATTTT | CASSYGSFSGNTIYF
TRBD1 | TRBJ1-3 | - | TRBV5-1 | TGCGCCAGCAGGGATGTCCGGGACAGGGTCTCTGGAAACACCATATATTTT | CASRDVRDRVSGNTIYF
TRBD1 | TRBJ1-1 | - | TRBV18 | TGTGCCAGCTCACTAGGACAGGGGCCGTTTGAAGCTTTCTTT | CASSLGQGPFEAFF